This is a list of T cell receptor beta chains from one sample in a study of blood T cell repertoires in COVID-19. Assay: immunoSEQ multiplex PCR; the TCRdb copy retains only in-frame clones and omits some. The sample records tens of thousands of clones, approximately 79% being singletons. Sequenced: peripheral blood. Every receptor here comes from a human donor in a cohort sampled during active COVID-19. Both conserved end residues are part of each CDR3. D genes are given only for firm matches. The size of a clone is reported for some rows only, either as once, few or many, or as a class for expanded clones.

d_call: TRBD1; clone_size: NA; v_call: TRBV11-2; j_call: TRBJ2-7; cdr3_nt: TGTGCCAGCACCTCAAGGGGACAGGGGGGAGGTGGGCAGTACTTC; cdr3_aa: CASTSRGQGGGGQYF
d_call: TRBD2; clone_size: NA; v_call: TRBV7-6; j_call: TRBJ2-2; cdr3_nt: TGTGCCAGCAGCCGCAGCGGGAGTTTGAACACCGGGGAGCTGTTTTTT; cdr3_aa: CASSRSGSLNTGELFF
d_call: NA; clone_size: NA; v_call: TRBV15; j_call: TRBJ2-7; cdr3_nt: TGTGCCACCAGCAGAGATCCGGGGGGCTCGGACGAGCAGTACTTC; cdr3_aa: CATSRDPGGSDEQYF
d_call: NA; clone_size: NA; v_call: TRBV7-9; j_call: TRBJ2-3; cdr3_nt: TGTGCCAGCAGCTTAGCCGGGTTCGCTGATACGCAGTATTTT; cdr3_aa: CASSLAGFADTQYF
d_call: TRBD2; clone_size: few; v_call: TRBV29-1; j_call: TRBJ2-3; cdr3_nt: TGCAGCGTTGAAGGCCGGACTAGCGGGGCCACAGATACGCAGTATTTT; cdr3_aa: CSVEGRTSGATDTQYF
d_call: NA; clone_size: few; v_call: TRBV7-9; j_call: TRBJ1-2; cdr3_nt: TGTGCCAGCAGCTTTCCTGACAGACTTACTAACTATGGCTACACCTTC; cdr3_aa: CASSFPDRLTNYGYTF
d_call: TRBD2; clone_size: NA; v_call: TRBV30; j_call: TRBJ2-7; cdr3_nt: TGTGCCTGGAGGGTCACGGCGGGAGGGGGGTACGAGCAGTACTTC; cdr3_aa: CAWRVTAGGGYEQYF
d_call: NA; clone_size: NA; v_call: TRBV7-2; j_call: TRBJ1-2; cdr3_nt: TGTGCCAGCAGCCCCGACACCCTCTATGGCTACACCTTC; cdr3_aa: CASSPDTLYGYTF
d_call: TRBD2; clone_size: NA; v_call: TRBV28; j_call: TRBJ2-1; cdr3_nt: TGTGCCAGCAGTCCCGGACTAGCGGGGTACGAGCAGTTCTTC; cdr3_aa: CASSPGLAGYEQFF
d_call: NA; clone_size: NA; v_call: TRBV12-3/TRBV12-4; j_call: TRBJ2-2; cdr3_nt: TGTGCCAGCAGTTTCGGTGCCGGGGAGCTGTTTTTT; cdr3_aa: CASSFGAGELFF
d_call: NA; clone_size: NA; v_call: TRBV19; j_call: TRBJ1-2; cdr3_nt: TGTGCCAGTAGTAACAGAGGGCGGTCCTATGGCTACACCTTC; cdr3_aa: CASSNRGRSYGYTF
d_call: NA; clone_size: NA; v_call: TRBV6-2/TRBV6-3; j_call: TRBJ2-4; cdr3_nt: TGTGCCAGCAGTTATGCGGTAGCCAAAAACATTCAGTACTTC; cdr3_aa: CASSYAVAKNIQYF
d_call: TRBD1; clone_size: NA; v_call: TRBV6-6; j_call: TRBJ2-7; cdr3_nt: TGTGCCAGCAGTTACGCCGACAGGGGAAGAAGGGGAGAGCAGTACTTC; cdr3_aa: CASSYADRGRRGEQYF
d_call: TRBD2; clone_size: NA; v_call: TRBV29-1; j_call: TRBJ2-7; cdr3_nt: TGCAGCGTTGAAAAACGGGAGGCGTTGTCCTACGAGCAGTACTTC; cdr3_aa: CSVEKREALSYEQYF
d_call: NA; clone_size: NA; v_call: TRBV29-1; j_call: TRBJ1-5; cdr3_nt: TGCAGCGCCAACTCAGGTCAGGGGCAGCCCCAGCATTTT; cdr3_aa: CSANSGQGQPQHF
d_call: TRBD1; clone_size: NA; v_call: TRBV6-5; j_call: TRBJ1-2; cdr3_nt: TGTGCCAGCAGCTACGACCTCGGACAGGGGGCGAGCTACACCTTC; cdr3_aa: CASSYDLGQGASYTF
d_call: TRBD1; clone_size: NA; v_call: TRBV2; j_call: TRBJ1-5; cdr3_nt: TGTGCCAGCAGACTAATACAGGGGAAAAATCAGCCCCAGCATTTT; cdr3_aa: CASRLIQGKNQPQHF
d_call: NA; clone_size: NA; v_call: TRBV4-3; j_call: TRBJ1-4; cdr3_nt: TGCGCCAGCAGCCAAACCGCTCAGGGGGAAAAACTGTTTTTT; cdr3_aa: CASSQTAQGEKLFF
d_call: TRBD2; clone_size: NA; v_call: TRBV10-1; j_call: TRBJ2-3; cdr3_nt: TGCGCCAGCAGTGAGACTAGCGGGAGATACACAGATACGCAGTATTTT; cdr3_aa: CASSETSGRYTDTQYF
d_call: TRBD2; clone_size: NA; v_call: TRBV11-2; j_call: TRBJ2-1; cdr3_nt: TGTGCCAGCAGCTCCCGGACTAGCGGGCTAAACAATGAGCAGTTCTTC; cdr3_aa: CASSSRTSGLNNEQFF
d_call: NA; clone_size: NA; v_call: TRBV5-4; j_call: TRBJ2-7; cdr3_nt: TGTGCCAGCAGCTTAGAGTCTTACGAGCAGTACTTC; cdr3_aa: CASSLESYEQYF
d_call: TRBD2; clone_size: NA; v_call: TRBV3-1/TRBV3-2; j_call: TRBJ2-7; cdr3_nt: TGTGCCAGCAGCCAAGTGTCGCTAGCGGGAACCTACGAGCAGTACTTC; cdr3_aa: CASSQVSLAGTYEQYF
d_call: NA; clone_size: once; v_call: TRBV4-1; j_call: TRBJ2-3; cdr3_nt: TGCGCCAGCAGCCAAGACCCCGGCGGGAGCACAGATACGCAGTATTTT; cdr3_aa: CASSQDPGGSTDTQYF
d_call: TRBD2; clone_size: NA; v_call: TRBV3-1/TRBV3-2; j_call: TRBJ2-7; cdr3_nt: TGTGCCAGCAGCCGCGCCAGCGGGAGCTCCTACGAGCAGTACTTC; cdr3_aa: CASSRASGSSYEQYF
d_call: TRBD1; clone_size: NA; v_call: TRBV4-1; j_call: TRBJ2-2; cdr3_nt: TGCGCCAGCAGCCATGCTCTACAGGGGGACACCGGGGAGCTGTTTTTT; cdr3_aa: CASSHALQGDTGELFF
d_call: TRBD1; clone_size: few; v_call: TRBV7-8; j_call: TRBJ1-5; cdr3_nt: TGTGCCAGCAGCCTGAGGACAGGGGAAGGGGGCAATCAGCCCCAGCATTTT; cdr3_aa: CASSLRTGEGGNQPQHF
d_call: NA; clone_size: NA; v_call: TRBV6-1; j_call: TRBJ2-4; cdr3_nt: TGTGCCAGCAGTGAGGCCCAGGGAAACATTCAGTACTTC; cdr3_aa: CASSEAQGNIQYF
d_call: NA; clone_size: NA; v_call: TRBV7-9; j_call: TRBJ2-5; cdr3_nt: TGTGCCAGCAGCCTGAGCGCGGAGACCCAGTACTTC; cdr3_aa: CASSLSAETQYF
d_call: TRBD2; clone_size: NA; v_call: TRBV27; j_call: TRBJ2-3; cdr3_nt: TGTGCCAGCAGTTCCACTAGCGGGATGGCAGATACGCAGTATTTT; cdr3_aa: CASSSTSGMADTQYF
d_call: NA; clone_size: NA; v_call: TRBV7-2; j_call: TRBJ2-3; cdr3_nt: TGTGCCAGCAGCTCAGGAGGGGTAAACACAGATACGCAGTATTTT; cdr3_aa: CASSSGGVNTDTQYF
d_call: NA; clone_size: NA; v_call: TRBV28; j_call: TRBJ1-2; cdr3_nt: TGTGCCAGCAGTTTAGGGTCGGACAGAGTCTATGGCTACACCTTC; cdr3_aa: CASSLGSDRVYGYTF
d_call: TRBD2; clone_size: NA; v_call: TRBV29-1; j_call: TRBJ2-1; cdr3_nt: TGCAGCGTCCCCTTAGCGGGAACCTACAATGAGCAGTTCTTC; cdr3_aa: CSVPLAGTYNEQFF
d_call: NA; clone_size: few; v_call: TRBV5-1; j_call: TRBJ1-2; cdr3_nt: TGCGCCAGCAGCCCGGACAGTTATGGCTACACCTTC; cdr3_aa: CASSPDSYGYTF
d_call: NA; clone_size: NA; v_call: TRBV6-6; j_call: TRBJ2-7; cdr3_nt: TGTGCCAGCAGCCCGTTAGGGGGGGCGTTTTACGAGCAGTACTTC; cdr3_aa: CASSPLGGAFYEQYF
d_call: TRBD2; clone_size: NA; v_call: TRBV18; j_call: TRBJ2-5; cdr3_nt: TGTGCCAGCTCGATGGGACTAGCGGGAGGGCCGATGAACGGAGAGACCCAGTACTTC; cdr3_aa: CASSMGLAGGPMNGETQYF
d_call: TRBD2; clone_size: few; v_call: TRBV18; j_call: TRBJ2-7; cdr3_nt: TGTGCCAGCTCCCCCAGACTAGCGGGAGCGGACGAGCAGTACTTC; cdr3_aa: CASSPRLAGADEQYF
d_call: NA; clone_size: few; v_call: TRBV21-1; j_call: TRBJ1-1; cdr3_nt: TGTGCCAGCAGCAAAGTAGGTTGGAGAGTCGAAGCTTTCTTT; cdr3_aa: CASSKVGWRVEAFF
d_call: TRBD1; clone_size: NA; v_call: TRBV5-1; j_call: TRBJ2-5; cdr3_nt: TGCGCCAGCAGCTCCTCGGGACAGCAACTCCCTAGGGCCCAGTACTTC; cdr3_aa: CASSSSGQQLPRAQYF
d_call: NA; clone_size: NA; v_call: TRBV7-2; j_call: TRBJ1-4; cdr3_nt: TGTGCCAGCAGCTTAAGGGAGGGGTGGTCGCCTAATGAAAAACTGTTTTTT; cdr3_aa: CASSLREGWSPNEKLFF
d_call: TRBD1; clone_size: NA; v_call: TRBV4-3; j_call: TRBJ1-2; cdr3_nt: TGCGCCAGCAGCCAAGATTTTACAGGGGCCAACTATGGCTACACCTTC; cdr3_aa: CASSQDFTGANYGYTF
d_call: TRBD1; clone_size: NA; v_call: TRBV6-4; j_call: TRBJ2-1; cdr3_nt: TGTGCCAGCAAGTTGGGGACAGAATTTGATGAGCAGTTCTTC; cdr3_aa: CASKLGTEFDEQFF
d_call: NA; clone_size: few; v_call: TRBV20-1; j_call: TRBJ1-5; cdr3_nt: TGCAGTGCTAGTCTTTCAGTCAATCAGCCCCAGCATTTT; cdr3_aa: CSASLSVNQPQHF
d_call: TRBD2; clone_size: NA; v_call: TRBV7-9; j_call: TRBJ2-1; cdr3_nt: TGTGCCAGCAGCTTGCGGCGGGAGGGCCGACATGAGCAGTTCTTC; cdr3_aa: CASSLRREGRHEQFF
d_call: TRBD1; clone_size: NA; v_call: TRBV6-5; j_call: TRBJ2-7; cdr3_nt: TGTGCCAGCAGTAACATGGGACAGGGGGCCCACGAGCAGTACTTC; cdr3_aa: CASSNMGQGAHEQYF
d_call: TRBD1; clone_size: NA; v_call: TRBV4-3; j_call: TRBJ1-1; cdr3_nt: TGCGCCAGCAGCCAAGATGGGAACAGGGGCAAGTCTTTCTTT; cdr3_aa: CASSQDGNRGKSFF
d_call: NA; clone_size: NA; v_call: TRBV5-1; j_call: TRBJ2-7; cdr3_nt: TGCGCCAGCAGCACCGGAGGGCGGGCCCACGAGCAGTACTTC; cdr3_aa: CASSTGGRAHEQYF
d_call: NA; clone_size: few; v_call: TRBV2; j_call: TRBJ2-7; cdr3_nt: TGTGCCAGCAGTGAAACTACAGGTTCGAGGGAGCAGTACTTC; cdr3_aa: CASSETTGSREQYF
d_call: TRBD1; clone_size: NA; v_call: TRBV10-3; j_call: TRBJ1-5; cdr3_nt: TGTGCCATCAGGGCTGGGACAGGGGACAATCAGCCCCAGCATTTT; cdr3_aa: CAIRAGTGDNQPQHF
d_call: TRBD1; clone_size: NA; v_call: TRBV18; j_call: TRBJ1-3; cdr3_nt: TGTGCCAGCTCACCAGGGACAGGGGGCACTGGAAACACCATATATTTT; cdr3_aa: CASSPGTGGTGNTIYF
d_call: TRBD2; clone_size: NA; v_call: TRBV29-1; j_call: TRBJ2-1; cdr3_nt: TGCAGCGTTCCCCGGGGACTAGCGGGCGATGAGCAGTTCTTC; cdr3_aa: CSVPRGLAGDEQFF
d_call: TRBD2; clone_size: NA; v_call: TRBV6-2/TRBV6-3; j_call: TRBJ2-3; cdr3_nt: TGTGCCAGCAGTGGGGCTAGCGGGGTTCCCACAGATACGCAGTATTTT; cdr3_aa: CASSGASGVPTDTQYF
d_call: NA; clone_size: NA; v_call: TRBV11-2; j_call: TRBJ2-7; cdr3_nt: TGTGCCAGCAGCCCGGGACATTCCCGGCAGTACTTC; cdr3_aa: CASSPGHSRQYF
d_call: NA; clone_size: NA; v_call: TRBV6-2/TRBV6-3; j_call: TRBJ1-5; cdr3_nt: TGTGCCAGCAGCCTACAGGGCGGCCAGCCCCAGCATTTT; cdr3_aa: CASSLQGGQPQHF
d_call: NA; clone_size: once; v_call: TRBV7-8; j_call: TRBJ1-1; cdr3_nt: TGTGCCAGCAGCTTGAGGTATGAGAGGGTGAACACTGAAGCTTTCTTT; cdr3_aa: CASSLRYERVNTEAFF
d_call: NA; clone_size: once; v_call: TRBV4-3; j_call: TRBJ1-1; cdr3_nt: TGCGCCAGCAGCGTATCCGTCTCCGACACTGAAGCTTTCTTT; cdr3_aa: CASSVSVSDTEAFF